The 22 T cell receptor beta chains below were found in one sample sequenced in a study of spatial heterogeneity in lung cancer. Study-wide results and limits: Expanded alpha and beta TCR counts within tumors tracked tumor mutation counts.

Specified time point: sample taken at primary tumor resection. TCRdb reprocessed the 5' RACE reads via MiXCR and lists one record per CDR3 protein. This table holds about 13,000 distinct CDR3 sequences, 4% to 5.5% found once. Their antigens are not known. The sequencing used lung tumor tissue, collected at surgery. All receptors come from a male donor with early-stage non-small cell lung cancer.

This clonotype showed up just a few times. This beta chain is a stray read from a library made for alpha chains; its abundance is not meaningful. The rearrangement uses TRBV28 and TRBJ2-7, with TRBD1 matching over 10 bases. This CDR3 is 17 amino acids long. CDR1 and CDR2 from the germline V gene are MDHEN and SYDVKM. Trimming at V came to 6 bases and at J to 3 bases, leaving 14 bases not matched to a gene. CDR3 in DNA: TGTGCCAGCAGGTGGACAGGGGGGAGCGTCTCCTACTACGAGCAGTACTTC. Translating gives CASRWTGGSVSYYEQYF. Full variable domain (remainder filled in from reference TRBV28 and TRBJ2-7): DVKVTQSSRYLVKRTGEKVFLECVQDMDHENMFWYRQDPGLGLRLIYFSYDVKMKEKGDIPEGYSVSREKKERFSLILESASTNQTSMYLCASRWTGGSVSYYEQYFGPGTRLTVT.

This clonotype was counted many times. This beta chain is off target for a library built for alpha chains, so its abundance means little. This CDR3 is CAWYRYGYTF. The CDR3 coding sequence is TGTGCCTGGTATAGGTATGGCTACACCTTC. V is TRBV30 and J is TRBJ1-2; no reliable D call. This CDR3 is 10 amino acids long. Trimming pared 5 bases from V and 5 bases from J, leaving 6 bases between. In germline, CDR1 is GTSNPN, CDR2 SVGIG (reference sequence).

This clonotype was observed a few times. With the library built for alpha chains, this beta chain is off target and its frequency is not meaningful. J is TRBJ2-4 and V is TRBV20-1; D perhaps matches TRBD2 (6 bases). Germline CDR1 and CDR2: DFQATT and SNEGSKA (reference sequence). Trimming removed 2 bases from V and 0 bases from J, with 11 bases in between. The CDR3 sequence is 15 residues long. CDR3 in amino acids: CSARIPGLAKNIQYF. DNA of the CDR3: TGCAGTGCTAGAATTCCGGGACTAGCCAAAAACATTCAGTACTTC.

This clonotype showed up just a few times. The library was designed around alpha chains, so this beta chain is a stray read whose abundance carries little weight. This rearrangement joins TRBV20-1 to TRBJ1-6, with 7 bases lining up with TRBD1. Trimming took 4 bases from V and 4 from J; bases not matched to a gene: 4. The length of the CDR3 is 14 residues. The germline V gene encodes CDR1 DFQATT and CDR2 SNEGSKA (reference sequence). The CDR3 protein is CSATVGQYNSPLHF. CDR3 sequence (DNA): TGCAGTGCTACAGTGGGACAGTATAATTCACCCCTCCACTTT.

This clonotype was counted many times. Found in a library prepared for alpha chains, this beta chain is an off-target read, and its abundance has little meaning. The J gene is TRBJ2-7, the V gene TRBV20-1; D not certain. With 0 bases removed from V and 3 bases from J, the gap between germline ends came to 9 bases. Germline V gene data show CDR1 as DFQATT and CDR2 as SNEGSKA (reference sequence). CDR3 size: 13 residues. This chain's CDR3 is CSARDQVIYEQYF. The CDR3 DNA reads TGCAGTGCTAGAGATCAAGTTATCTACGAGCAGTACTTC.

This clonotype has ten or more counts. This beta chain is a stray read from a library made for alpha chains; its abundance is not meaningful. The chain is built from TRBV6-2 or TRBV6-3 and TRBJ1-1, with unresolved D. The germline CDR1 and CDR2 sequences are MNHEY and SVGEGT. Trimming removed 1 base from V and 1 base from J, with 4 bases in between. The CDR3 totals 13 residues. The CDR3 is CASSYWANTEAFF. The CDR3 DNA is TGTGCCAGCAGTTACTGGGCGAACACTGAAGCTTTCTTT.

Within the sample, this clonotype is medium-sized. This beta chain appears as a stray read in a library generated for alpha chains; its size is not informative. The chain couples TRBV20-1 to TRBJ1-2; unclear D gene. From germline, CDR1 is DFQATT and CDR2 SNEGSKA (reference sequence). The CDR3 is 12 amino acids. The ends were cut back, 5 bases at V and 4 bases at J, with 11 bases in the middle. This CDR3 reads CSASSRIYGYTF. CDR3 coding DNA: TGCAGTGCTTCCTCCAGAATCTATGGCTACACCTTC.

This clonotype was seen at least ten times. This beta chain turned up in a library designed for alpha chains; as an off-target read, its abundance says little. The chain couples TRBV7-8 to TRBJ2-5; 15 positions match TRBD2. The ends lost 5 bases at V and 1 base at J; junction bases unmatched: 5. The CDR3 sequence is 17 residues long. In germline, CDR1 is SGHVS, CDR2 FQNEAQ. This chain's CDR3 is CASSEGLAGGFQETQYF. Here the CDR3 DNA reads TGTGCCAGCAGCGAGGGACTAGCGGGGGGCTTCCAAGAGACCCAGTACTTC.

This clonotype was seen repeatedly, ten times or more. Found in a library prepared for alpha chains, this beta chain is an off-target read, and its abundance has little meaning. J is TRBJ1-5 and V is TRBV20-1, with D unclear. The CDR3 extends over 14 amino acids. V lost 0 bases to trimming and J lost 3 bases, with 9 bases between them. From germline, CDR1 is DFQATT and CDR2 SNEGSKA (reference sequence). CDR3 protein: CSAREAMSNQPQHF. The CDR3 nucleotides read TGCAGTGCTAGAGAGGCCATGTCCAATCAGCCCCAGCATTTT.

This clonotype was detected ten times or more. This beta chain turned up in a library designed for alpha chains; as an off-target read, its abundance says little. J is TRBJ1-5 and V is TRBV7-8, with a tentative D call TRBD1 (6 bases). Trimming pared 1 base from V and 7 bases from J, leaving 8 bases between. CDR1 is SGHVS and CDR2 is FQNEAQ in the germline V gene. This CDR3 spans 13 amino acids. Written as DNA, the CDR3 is TGTGCCAGCAGCTTAGTGCAGGGGCAGCCCCAGCATTTT. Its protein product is CASSLVQGQPQHF. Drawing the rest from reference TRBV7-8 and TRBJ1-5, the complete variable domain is GAGVSQSPRYKVAKRGQDVALRCDPISGHVSLFWYQQALGQGPEFLTYFQNEAQLDKSGLPSDRFFAERPEGSVSTLKIQRTQQEDSAVYLCASSLVQGQPQHFGDGTRLSIL.

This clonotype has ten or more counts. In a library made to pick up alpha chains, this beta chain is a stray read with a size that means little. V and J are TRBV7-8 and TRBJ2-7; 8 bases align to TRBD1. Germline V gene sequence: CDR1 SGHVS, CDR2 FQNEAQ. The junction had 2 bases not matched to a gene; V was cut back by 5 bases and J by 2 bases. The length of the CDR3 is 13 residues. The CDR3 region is CASSVGQAYEQYF. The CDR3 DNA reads TGTGCCAGCAGCGTGGGACAGGCCTACGAGCAGTACTTC.

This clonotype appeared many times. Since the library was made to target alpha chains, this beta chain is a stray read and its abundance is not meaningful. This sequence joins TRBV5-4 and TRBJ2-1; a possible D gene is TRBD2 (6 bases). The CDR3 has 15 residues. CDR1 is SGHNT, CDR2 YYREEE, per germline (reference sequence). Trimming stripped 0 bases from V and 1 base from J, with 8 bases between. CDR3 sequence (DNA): TGTGCCAGCAGCTTGGGACTAGAGTCCTACAATGAGCAGTTCTTC. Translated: CASSLGLESYNEQFF.

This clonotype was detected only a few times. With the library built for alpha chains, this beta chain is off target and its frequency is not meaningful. This CDR3 reads CASSLVGSMVTDTQYF. In DNA form, the CDR3 reads TGTGCCAGCAGCTTGGTAGGCAGTATGGTCACAGATACGCAGTATTTT. This chain links TRBV5-5 with TRBJ2-3; D ambiguous. From germline, CDR1 is SGHKS and CDR2 YYEKEE (reference sequence). V lost 0 bases and J 2 bases, leaving 13 bases between the germline ends. This CDR3 is built from 16 residues.

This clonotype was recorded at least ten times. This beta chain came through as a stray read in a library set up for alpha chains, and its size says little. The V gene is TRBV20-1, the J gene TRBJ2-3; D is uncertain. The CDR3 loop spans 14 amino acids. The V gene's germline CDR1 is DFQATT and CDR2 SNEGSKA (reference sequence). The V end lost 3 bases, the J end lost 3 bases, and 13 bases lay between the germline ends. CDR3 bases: TGCAGTGCTAGGGGAACATTTATAACAGATACGCAGTATTTT. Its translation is CSARGTFITDTQYF.

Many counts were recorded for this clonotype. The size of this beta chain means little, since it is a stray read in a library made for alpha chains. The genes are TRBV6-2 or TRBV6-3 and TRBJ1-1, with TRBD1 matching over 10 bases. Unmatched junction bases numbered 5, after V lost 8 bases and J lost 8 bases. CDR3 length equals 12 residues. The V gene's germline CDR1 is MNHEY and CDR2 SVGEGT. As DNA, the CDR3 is TGTGCCAGCGGACAGGGGGGAAACGAAGCTTTCTTT. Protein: CASGQGGNEAFF.

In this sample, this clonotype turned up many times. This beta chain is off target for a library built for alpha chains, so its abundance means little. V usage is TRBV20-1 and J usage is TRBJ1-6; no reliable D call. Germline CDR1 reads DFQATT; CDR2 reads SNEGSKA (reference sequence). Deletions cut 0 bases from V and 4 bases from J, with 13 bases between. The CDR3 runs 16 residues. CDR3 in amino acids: CSARDRGRPYNSPLHF. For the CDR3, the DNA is TGCAGTGCTAGAGATCGAGGGCGCCCTTATAATTCACCCCTCCACTTT.

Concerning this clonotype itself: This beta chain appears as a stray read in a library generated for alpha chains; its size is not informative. CDR3 amino acids: CASSQGGRENIQYF. In nucleotides, the CDR3 is TGTGCCAGCAGTCAAGGGGGGCGTGAAAACATTCAGTACTTC. V is TRBV5-6 and J is TRBJ2-4; D possibly matches TRBD1 or TRBD2 (6 bases each). The V end was cut by 5 bases, the J end by 5 bases, with 14 bases between. CDR3 length: 14 residues. Germline CDR1 SGHDT, CDR2 YYEEEE.

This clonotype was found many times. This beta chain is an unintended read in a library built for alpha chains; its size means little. The CDR3 bases are TGCAGTATTCGGACCTATAACGGCTACACCTTC. Translated: CSIRTYNGYTF. V usage is TRBV29-1 and J usage is TRBJ1-2; D not resolved. Per the germline V gene, CDR1 is SQVTM and CDR2 is ANQGSEA. The CDR3 runs to 11 residues.

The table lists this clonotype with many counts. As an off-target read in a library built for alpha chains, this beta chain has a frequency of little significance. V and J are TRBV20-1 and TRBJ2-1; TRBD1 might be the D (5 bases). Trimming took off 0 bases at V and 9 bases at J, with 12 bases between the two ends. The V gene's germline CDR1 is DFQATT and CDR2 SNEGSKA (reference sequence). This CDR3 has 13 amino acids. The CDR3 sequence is CSARDRGNGEQFF. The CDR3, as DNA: TGCAGTGCTAGAGATAGGGGAAATGGTGAGCAGTTCTTC.

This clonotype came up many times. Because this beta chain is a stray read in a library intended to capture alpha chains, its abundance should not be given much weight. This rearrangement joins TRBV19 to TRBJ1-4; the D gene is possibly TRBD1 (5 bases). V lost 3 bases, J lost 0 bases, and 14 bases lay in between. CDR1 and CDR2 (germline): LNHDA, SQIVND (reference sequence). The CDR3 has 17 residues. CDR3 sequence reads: CASSIRAGLTTNEKLFF. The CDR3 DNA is TGTGCCAGTAGTATCCGCGCAGGGCTGACAACTAATGAAAAACTGTTTTTT.

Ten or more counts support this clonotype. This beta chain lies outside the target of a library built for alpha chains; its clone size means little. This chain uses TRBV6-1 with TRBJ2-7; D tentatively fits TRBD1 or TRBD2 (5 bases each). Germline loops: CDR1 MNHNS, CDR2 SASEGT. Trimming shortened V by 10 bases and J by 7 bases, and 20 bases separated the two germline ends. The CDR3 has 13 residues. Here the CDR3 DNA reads TGTGCCACCAGGGACGGGCCCGGTAGAGAGCAGTACTTC. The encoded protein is CATRDGPGREQYF.

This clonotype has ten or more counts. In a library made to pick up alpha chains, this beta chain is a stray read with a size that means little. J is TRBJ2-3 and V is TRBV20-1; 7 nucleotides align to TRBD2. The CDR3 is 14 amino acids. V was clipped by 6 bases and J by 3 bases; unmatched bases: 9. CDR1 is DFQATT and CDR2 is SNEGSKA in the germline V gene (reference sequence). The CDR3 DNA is TGCAGTGCCCTAGCGGCCCGGGCTACAGATACGCAGTATTTT. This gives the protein CSALAARATDTQYF.